A selection of T cell receptor beta chains follows, all from one sample in a study of PD-L1 blockade in urothelial cancer. The data were produced by immunoSEQ multiplex PCR, yet TCRdb's version contains in-frame clones alone and is incomplete. The profile shows about 43,000 clones, approximately 90% of them singletons. The starting material was PBMCs, obtained around atezolizumab (anti-PD-L1) treatment. The receptor source for this set is a woman between 55 and 75 years old with urothelial cancer. The CDR3 runs from the conserved cysteine through the conserved F or W. The D gene is left open where the match is weak. Clone size is not always given. Where it is, it says once, few, many or a class for expanded clones.

TRBJ2-7	TRBD2	NA	TRBV6-1	CASSEGGGGAFTTRF	TGTGCCAGCAGTGAAGGTGGCGGGGGAGCTTTTACGACGAGGTTC
TRBJ1-4	NA	NA	TRBV5-1	CASSLQKDRYEKLFF	TGCGCCAGCAGCTTGCAAAAGGACAGATATGAAAAACTGTTTTTT
TRBJ1-1	NA	NA	TRBV28	CASSPSRVNRLGDTEAFF	TGTGCCAGCAGTCCTAGCCGGGTAAATAGACTCGGGGACACTGAAGCTTTCTTT
TRBJ2-3	NA	NA	TRBV5-3	CARSLVLEENTDTQYF	TGTGCCAGAAGCTTGGTCCTCGAGGAAAACACAGATACGCAGTATTTT
TRBJ2-3	TRBD2	NA	TRBV2	CASSSGLAGRTDTQYF	TGTGCCAGCAGTTCTGGACTAGCGGGGCGCACAGATACGCAGTATTTT
TRBJ1-4	TRBD1	NA	TRBV5-4	CASSFDRGLLNEKLFF	TGTGCCAGCAGCTTCGACAGGGGCCTTCTTAATGAAAAACTGTTTTTT
TRBJ2-1	TRBD2	NA	TRBV4-2	CASSGRTSGGAPYNEQFF	TGTGCCAGCAGCGGACGGACTAGCGGGGGGGCCCCCTACAATGAGCAGTTCTTC
TRBJ2-1	TRBD2	NA	TRBV19	CASWFQREFANEQFF	TGTGCCAGTTGGTTTCAGCGGGAGTTTGCGAATGAGCAGTTCTTC
TRBJ1-4	NA	NA	TRBV19	CASSGQWEKLFF	TGTGCCAGTAGTGGACAGTGGGAAAAACTGTTTTTT
TRBJ1-2	NA	NA	TRBV29-1	CSVAGERRGNGYTF	TGCAGCGTTGCCGGGGAAAGGCGCGGAAATGGCTACACCTTC
TRBJ2-7	NA	once	TRBV21-1	CASSKTPDRDEPYEQYF	TGTGCCAGCAGCAAGACGCCGGACAGGGACGAACCCTACGAGCAGTACTTC
TRBJ1-1	TRBD1	NA	TRBV7-2	CASRHSGGQIPPIGTEAFF	TGTGCCAGCAGACATAGTGGGGGACAGATACCCCCCATCGGCACTGAAGCTTTCTTT
TRBJ2-5	TRBD2	NA	TRBV18	CASSPRLAAPQETQYF	TGTGCCAGCTCACCACGGCTAGCGGCCCCCCAAGAGACCCAGTACTTC
TRBJ2-7	NA	NA	TRBV7-8	CASSQGLSSYEQYF	TGTGCCAGCAGTCAGGGTCTTAGCTCCTACGAGCAGTACTTC
TRBJ2-1	NA	NA	TRBV6-5	CASRSSGTYNEQFF	TGTGCCAGCAGGTCCTCAGGGACCTACAATGAGCAGTTCTTC
TRBJ2-5	TRBD2	once	TRBV5-1	CASSLIVLWRGATETQYF	TGCGCCAGCAGCTTGATCGTCCTCTGGCGGGGGGCCACGGAGACCCAGTACTTC
TRBJ1-2	TRBD1	NA	TRBV7-2	CASSTGTGDLNYGYTF	TGTGCCAGCAGCACCGGGACAGGGGACCTTAACTATGGCTACACCTTC
TRBJ1-2	NA	NA	TRBV7-2	CASSFGQNYGYTF	TGTGCCAGCAGCTTTGGACAGAACTATGGCTACACCTTC
TRBJ2-7	TRBD1	NA	TRBV7-9	CASRQDREGYEQYF	TGTGCCAGCAGGCAAGACAGGGAAGGGTACGAGCAGTACTTC
TRBJ1-1	NA	NA	TRBV19	CASSIGGTPGANTEAFF	TGTGCCAGTAGTATAGGCGGCACCCCAGGGGCGAACACTGAAGCTTTCTTT
TRBJ1-2	TRBD1	NA	TRBV19	CASRGERQGGYGYTF	TGTGCCAGTAGGGGGGAACGACAGGGAGGCTATGGCTACACCTTC
TRBJ2-3	NA	NA	TRBV5-1	CASTPPGGPSTDTQYF	TGCGCCAGCACCCCACCGGGGGGCCCCAGCACAGATACGCAGTATTTT